These 24 T cell receptor beta chains were sequenced from one sample in a study of cytomegalovirus exposure and HLA in healthy donors. The PCR ran on 60 Vbeta and 13 Jbeta primers. Profiling relied on immunoSEQ multiplex PCR, and the TCRdb table lists in-frame clones only, not all of them. The table includes 250,000 to 350,000 clones, 80% to 90% detected once. Material for sequencing was PBMCs. The receptor source for this set is a middle-aged man in good health and CMV-seropositive.

This clone was detected only a few times. The genes are TRBV7-2 and TRBJ1-1; a possible D gene is TRBD1 (5 bases). Per the germline V gene, CDR1 is SGHTA and CDR2 is FQGNSA. Deletions cut 2 bases from V and 5 bases from J, with 9 bases between. CDR3 length: 13 residues. CDR3 loop: CASSLWGATEAFF. The CDR3 DNA reads as TGTGCCAGCAGCTTATGGGGCGCGACTGAAGCTTTCTTT.

The CDR3 protein is CASRDSSNYGYTF. CDR3 DNA sequence: TGTGCCAGCAGGGACAGCTCGAACTATGGCTACACCTTC. This chain uses TRBV6-6 with TRBJ1-2; possible D gene TRBD1, 6 bases. V gave up 6 bases and J gave up 2 bases, with 10 bases separating them. From germline, CDR1 is MNHNY and CDR2 SVGAGI (reference sequence). The CDR3 has 13 residues.

This chain links TRBV27 with TRBJ2-1, with 10 bases identical to TRBD1. Germline-derived CDR1 and CDR2 are MNHEY and SMNVEV (reference sequence). The CDR3 length is 15 residues. V shed 4 bases, J shed 3 bases, and the junction held 3 bases outside the gene matches. CDR3 sequence (DNA): TGTGCCAGCAGTTATGGGACAGGGGACTACAATGAGCAGTTCTTC. Encoded protein: CASSYGTGDYNEQFF.

This chain links TRBV6-6 with TRBJ2-5, with D possibly being TRBD1 (8 bases). The length of the CDR3 is 15 residues. Trimming took off 4 bases at V and 5 bases at J, with 17 bases between the two ends. Per the germline V gene, CDR1 is MNHNY and CDR2 is SVGAGI (reference sequence). The CDR3 sequence: CASSSGGAGEETQYF. CDR3 sequence (DNA): TGTGCCAGCAGTTCAGGGGGCGCGGGGGAGGAGACCCAGTACTTC.

The chain carries TRBV2 and TRBJ2-7; the match to TRBD1 covers 10 bases. The trim removed 6 bases at V and 3 bases at J, leaving 5 bases unmatched. CDR3 length equals 14 residues. From germline, CDR1 is SNHLY and CDR2 FYNNEI. The CDR3 region is CASRRQGAFYEQYF. CDR3 DNA sequence: TGTGCCAGCAGGAGACAGGGGGCGTTCTACGAGCAGTACTTC.

The V call is TRBV19, the J call TRBJ1-5, with D tentatively TRBD1 (5 bases). The CDR3 covers 15 residues. Trimming pared 6 bases from V and 11 bases from J, leaving 23 bases between. Germline V gives CDR1 LNHDA, CDR2 SQIVND (reference sequence). The CDR3, as DNA: TGTGCCAGTAGCCGAGACATGGGACTGGGTGGGTCCCAGCATTTT. Protein: CASSRDMGLGGSQHF.

The V call is TRBV29-1, the J call TRBJ1-1; D is unresolved. The germline gives CDR1 SQVTM, CDR2 ANQGSEA. Trimming cost V 0 bases and J 1 base, with 9 bases left between them. The CDR3 has 14 residues. CDR3 in DNA: TGCAGCGTTGAAGAGGGCACACCGAACACTGAAGCTTTCTTT. Its protein is CSVEEGTPNTEAFF. The whole variable domain, filled in from reference TRBV29-1 and TRBJ1-1, reads SAVISQKPSRDICQRGTSLTIQCQVDSQVTMMFWYRQQPGQSLTLIATANQGSEATYESGFVIDKFPISRPNLTFSTLTVSNMSPEDSSIYLCSVEEGTPNTEAFFGQGTRLTVV.

This clone was detected only once. This rearrangement joins TRBV5-1 to TRBJ2-3, with 13 bases aligning to TRBD2. The germline V gene encodes CDR1 SGHRS and CDR2 YFSETQ. V dropped 0 bases and J dropped 6; count of bases not matched to a gene: 10. The CDR3 spans 18 residues. The DNA of the CDR3 is TGCGCCAGCAGCTTGGAAGGGACTAGCGGGGTTGTTCTCGATACGCAGTATTTT. Its protein product is CASSLEGTSGVVLDTQYF.

The V call is TRBV5-4, the J call TRBJ2-5; tentatively, D is TRBD2 (6 bases). The V gene lost 4 bases and the J gene lost 2 bases, with 15 bases spanning the gap. Per the germline V gene, CDR1 is SGHNT and CDR2 is YYREEE (reference sequence). The CDR3 is 15 amino acids. Here the CDR3 reads CASSPGAGPQETQYF. CDR3 bases: TGTGCCAGCAGCCCCGGGGCGGGGCCACAAGAGACCCAGTACTTC.

The rearrangement joins TRBV6-5 to TRBJ2-1; 8 nucleotides line up with TRBD2. This CDR3 spans 15 amino acids. Trimming took 6 bases from V and 8 from J; bases not matched to a gene: 12. Per the germline V gene, CDR1 is MNHEY and CDR2 is SVGAGI. The CDR3 spells CASRRTGGPGYEQFF. The DNA for the CDR3 is TGTGCCAGCAGGCGAACGGGAGGGCCCGGCTATGAGCAGTTCTTC.

This clone has just one count. CDR3 DNA sequence: TGTGCCTGGAGTGTACAGAGGACTAGCGGAACCCTAGATACGCAGTATTTT. Residues: CAWSVQRTSGTLDTQYF. V usage is TRBV30 and J usage is TRBJ2-3, with 10 bases fitting TRBD2. Germline V gene data show CDR1 as GTSNPN and CDR2 as SVGIG (reference sequence). The CDR3 has 17 amino acids. V shed 0 bases and J 5 bases; nucleotides not matched to a gene: 11.

The CDR3: CASSIAVINYGYTF. The DNA of the CDR3 is TGTGCCAGTAGTATAGCAGTGATTAACTATGGCTACACCTTC. The chain uses TRBV19 and TRBJ1-2; D not certain. Germline V gene lookup returns CDR1 LNHDA and CDR2 SQIVND (reference sequence). Trimming left V 1 base short and J 1 base short, with 7 bases between. CDR3 length: 14 residues.

The genes are TRBV27 and TRBJ1-5; perhaps TRBD1 as D (6 bases). In germline, CDR1 is MNHEY, CDR2 SMNVEV (reference sequence). Deletions cut 5 bases from V and 2 bases from J, with 16 bases between. The CDR3 runs 16 residues. CDR3 DNA: TGTGCCAGCAGTCGTCAACAGGGCCGTGGCAATCAGCCCCAGCATTTT. It encodes CASSRQQGRGNQPQHF.

This clone was observed a handful of times. The V gene is TRBV5-6, the J gene TRBJ1-5; D remains ambiguous. CDR3 length equals 12 residues. Trimming took 5 bases from V and 4 from J, leaving 7 bases between them. Per germline, CDR1 SGHDT and CDR2 YYEEEE. The CDR3 here is CASSNSNQPQHF. CDR3 in DNA: TGTGCCAGCAGTAACAGTAATCAGCCCCAGCATTTT.

V gene TRBV19 combines with J gene TRBJ1-1; D is perhaps TRBD1 (5 bases). CDR3 size: 17 residues. V was shortened by 3 bases and J by 0 bases, with 17 bases between the two germline ends. Germline CDR1 is LNHDA and CDR2 is SQIVND (reference sequence). The CDR3 loop reads CASSISRARRMNTEAFF. The CDR3 region has the DNA TGTGCCAGTAGTATCTCCAGGGCCCGCCGGATGAACACTGAAGCTTTCTTT.

This clone was observed a few times. The chain combines TRBV18 with TRBJ2-7, with D tentatively TRBD1 (6 bases). The germline V and J ends were trimmed by 4 bases and 2 bases, with 12 bases remaining between them. The CDR3 extends over 14 amino acids. Germline CDR1 reads KGHSH; CDR2 reads LQKENI. CDR3 in DNA: TGTGCCAGCTCACTGGGGGCCCAGACCTACGAGCAGTACTTC. Protein: CASSLGAQTYEQYF.

The chain has TRBV10-3 and TRBJ2-7; TRBD2 aligns across 10 bases. Germline CDR1 and CDR2: ENHRY and SYGVKD. The V segment lost 0 bases and the J segment 6 bases; nucleotides outside the gene matches: 2. The CDR3 consists of 14 residues. The DNA for the CDR3 is TGTGCCATCAGTGAGTCTAGCGGGAGGTTCGAGCAGTACTTC. This codes for CAISESSGRFEQYF.

This clone appeared once. The V gene is TRBV7-2, the J gene TRBJ2-7; the match to TRBD1 covers 7 bases. J lost 9 bases, V lost 6 bases, and 11 bases had no gene match. The CDR3 is 13 amino acids. CDR1 SGHTA and CDR2 FQGNSA come from the germline V gene. The CDR3 region has the DNA TGTGCCAGCAGTAGGGGGCGGACCCTAGGGCAGTACTTC. Amino acids: CASSRGRTLGQYF. The full variable domain, in which reference TRBV7-2 and TRBJ2-7 provide the parts outside the CDR3, is GAGVSQSPSNKVTEKGKDVELRCDPISGHTALYWYRQSLGQGLEFLIYFQGNSAPDKSGLPSDRFSAERTGGSVSTLTIQRTQQEDSAVYLCASSRGRTLGQYFGPGTRLTVT.

This clone was seen a few times. This chain connects TRBV27 to TRBJ1-1; no definite D call. There are 14 residues in the CDR3. Between the trimmed V and J ends, which lost 2 bases and 4 bases, there was a span of 11 bases. Germline CDR1 is MNHEY and CDR2 is SMNVEV (reference sequence). DNA for the CDR3: TGTGCCAGCAGTTTAGAGGGTTGGGGCACTGAAGCTTTCTTT. Translated, it gives CASSLEGWGTEAFF.

The chain combines TRBV7-9 with TRBJ1-2; 11 bases map to TRBD1. J lost 6 bases, V lost 5 bases, and 8 bases had no gene match. This CDR3 has 15 residues. Germline values: CDR1 SEHNR, CDR2 FQNEAQ (reference sequence). The CDR3, as DNA: TGTGCCAGCAGCCCCCGGACAGGGGGCGACAATGGCTACACCTTC. It is translated as CASSPRTGGDNGYTF.

The chain employs TRBV6-5 and TRBJ2-5; D not resolved. With the DNA end fitting TRBJ2-7 better, the J assignment may be wrong. CDR1 is MNHEY, CDR2 SVGAGI, per germline. This CDR3 comprises 13 residues. CDR3 in DNA: TGTGCCAGCAGTTACTCGGTTTCCTACGAGCAGTACTTC. This sequence encodes CASSYSVSYEQYF.

This clone was observed a handful of times. This sequence joins TRBV7-9 and TRBJ2-5; 10 positions match TRBD2. V shed 6 bases and J 8 bases; nucleotides not matched to a gene: 21. The CDR3 is made up of 18 amino acids. CDR1 is SEHNR and CDR2 is FQNEAQ in the germline V gene (reference sequence). The CDR3 spells CASRLDLSGRGHAGTQYF. As DNA, the CDR3 is TGTGCCAGCAGGCTCGACTTGAGCGGGAGGGGCCACGCTGGCACCCAGTACTTC.

The chain has TRBV19 and TRBJ2-1; TRBD2 matches 11 bases. In germline, CDR1 is LNHDA, CDR2 SQIVND (reference sequence). CDR3 length equals 16 residues. The junction had 9 bases not matched to a gene; V was cut back by 6 bases and J by 5 bases. The CDR3 DNA sequence: TGTGCCAGTAGACGACAAGGGACTAGCGGCAACAATGAGCAGTTCTTC. Translation gives CASRRQGTSGNNEQFF.

This chain uses TRBV30 with TRBJ1-2, with D uncertain. Trimming removed 5 bases at V and 8 bases at J, with 15 bases between. Germline CDR1 and CDR2: GTSNPN and SVGIG (reference sequence). This CDR3 contains 12 residues. In DNA form, the CDR3 reads TGTGCCTGGGATAGACTACTTACGGGCTACACCTTC. Residues: CAWDRLLTGYTF.